This entry lists 15 T cell receptor beta chains sequenced from one sample in a study of human T cells and chemical hapten exposure. In TCRdb, the RACE reads were re-called with MiXCR into one record per CDR3 protein. The data contain tens of thousands of distinct CDR3 sequences, 11% of them singletons. Time point denoted: patch test 3, about 24 weeks after DPC sensitization. Treatment meaning: therapeutic diphenylcyclopropenone sensitization with weekly scalp DPC. This specimen was whole blood, taken in connection with sensitization to the hapten diphenylcyclopropenone (DPC). Source of these receptors: a woman between 45 and 65 years old with alopecia areata. Some clones in this sample may be carry-over from other donors' samples.

This clonotype was observed many times. This chain connects TRBV5-1 to TRBJ1-4, with a tentative D call TRBD1 (5 bases). V shed 0 bases and J shed 3 bases, with 9 bases lying between them. The CDR3 is 15 residues long. Looked up from germline, CDR1 is SGHRS and CDR2 is YFSETQ. The CDR3 DNA reads TGCGCCAGCAGCTTGGAGCGACAGCCTAATGAAAAACTGTTTTTT. This gives the protein CASSLERQPNEKLFF.

As DNA, the CDR3 is TGTGCCAGCAGACCGGGACTCGGCGGCTATGGCTACACCTTC. Translating it yields CASRPGLGGYGYTF. This chain links TRBV28 with TRBJ1-2; weak D call: TRBD1 (5 bases). V lost 6 bases and J lost 4, with 15 bases in between. The CDR3 has 14 amino acids. Germline loops: CDR1 MDHEN, CDR2 SYDVKM.

In its sample, this clonotype was seen a few times. Its ends do not fully match the called genes, so a read error is possible. This chain connects TRBV7-9 to TRBJ2-5, with 7 nucleotides matching TRBD1. The CDR3 spans 12 residues. Germline V lookup: CDR1 SEHNR, CDR2 FQNEAQ (reference sequence). The CDR3 loop reads CSSATGDQTQYF. CDR3 in DNA: TGTTCCAGCGCCACAGGGGACCAGACCCAGTACTTC. The full variable domain, with the rest looked up from reference TRBV7-9 and TRBJ2-5, is DTGVSQNPRHKITKRGQNVTFRCDPISEHNRLYWYRQTLGQGPEFLTYFQNEAQLEKSRLLSDRFSAERPKGSFSTLEIQRTEQGDSAMYLCSSATGDQTQYFGPGTRLLVL.

The chain carries TRBV2 and TRBJ2-5; D call uncertain. Trimming stripped 5 bases from V and 0 bases from J, with 13 bases between. CDR1 and CDR2 from the germline V gene are SNHLY and FYNNEI. The CDR3 extends over 15 amino acids. The CDR3 DNA reads as TGTGCCAGCAGTAGGTCGAAGCTCGACCAAGAGACCCAGTACTTC. Translating it yields CASSRSKLDQETQYF.

In its sample, this clonotype was seen many times. This chain joins TRBV29-1 and TRBJ1-2; D is undetermined. The germline V and J ends were trimmed by 6 bases and 8 bases, with 10 bases remaining between them. Germline CDR1 reads SQVTM; CDR2 reads ANQGSEA. The CDR3 sequence is 10 residues long. In nucleotides, the CDR3 is TGCAGCGTCGAAAAGTCGGGCTACACCTTC. As protein: CSVEKSGYTF. Full variable domain (outside the CDR3, taken from reference TRBV29-1 and TRBJ1-2): SAVISQKPSRDICQRGTSLTIQCQVDSQVTMMFWYRQQPGQSLTLIATANQGSEATYESGFVIDKFPISRPNLTFSTLTVSNMSPEDSSIYLCSVEKSGYTFGSGTRLTVV.

The gene calls are TRBV7-9 and TRBJ1-2; 7 bases map to TRBD1. CDR1 is SEHNR and CDR2 is FQNEAQ in the germline V gene (reference sequence). The CDR3 sequence is 15 residues long. The V and J ends lost 5 bases and 8 bases, in that order; junction bases with no gene match: 14. The CDR3 protein is CASSPLATGIRGYTF. The CDR3 DNA reads as TGTGCCAGCAGCCCCTTGGCGACAGGGATTCGCGGCTACACCTTC.

This clonotype was recorded at least ten times. The chain joins TRBV7-9 to TRBJ2-2; D unclear. CDR1 SEHNR and CDR2 FQNEAQ come from the germline V gene (reference sequence). The CDR3 spans 14 residues. Deletions cut 9 bases from V and 3 bases from J, with 14 bases between. CDR3 nucleotides: TGTGCCAGTACCCTTAATGGGGACACCGGGGAGCTGTTTTTT. Its protein is CASTLNGDTGELFF.

As to this clonotype: A much bigger clone sits one base away, suggesting this may be a read error. The CDR3 end shows no conserved phenylalanine or tryptophan, and so a read error is likely. This sequence joins TRBV18 and TRBJ1-1; D is perhaps TRBD1 (5 bases). The CDR3 contains 14 residues. Germline values: CDR1 KGHSH, CDR2 LQKENI. Trimming took off 5 bases at V and 0 bases at J, with 10 bases between the two ends. CDR3 DNA sequence: TGTGCCAGCTCAACCCGGGACCTGAACACTGAAGCTTTCCTT. It translates to CASSTRDLNTEAFL.

In its sample, this clonotype was seen a few times. The DNA for the CDR3 is TGTGCCAGCAGTTTCGTACAGGGGGGTGGTCAGCCCCAGCATTTT. Protein product: CASSFVQGGGQPQHF. The V and J genes are TRBV6-6 and TRBJ1-5; 8 positions match TRBD1. This CDR3 spans 15 amino acids. J lost 6 bases, V lost 4 bases, and 8 bases had no gene match. CDR1 and CDR2 from the germline V gene are MNHNY and SVGAGI (reference sequence).

The chain uses TRBV5-5 and TRBJ2-7, with 9 bases aligning to TRBD1. Losses at the gene ends were 1 base for V and 4 bases for J; bases not matched to a gene: 3. This CDR3 region has 14 residues. The germline gives CDR1 SGHKS, CDR2 YYEKEE (reference sequence). This chain's CDR3 is CASSLWTGEYEQYF. CDR3 nucleotides: TGTGCCAGCAGCTTGTGGACAGGGGAGTACGAGCAGTACTTC. Full variable domain (rest looked up from reference TRBV5-5 and TRBJ2-7): DAGVTQSPTHLIKTRGQQVTLRCSPISGHKSVSWYQQVLGQGPQFIFQYYEKEERGRGNFPDRFSARQFPNYSSELNVNALLLGDSALYLCASSLWTGEYEQYFGPGTRLTVT.

This clonotype showed up many times. The rearrangement links TRBV5-6 to TRBJ1-5; TRBD1 agrees at 10 bases. The germline V gene has CDR1 SGHDT and CDR2 YYEEEE. The CDR3 contains 19 residues. Trimming cost V 2 bases and J 2 bases; bases outside gene matches: 13. The CDR3 spells CASSFGWTGGVKGNQPQHF. Written as DNA, the CDR3 is TGTGCCAGCAGCTTCGGCTGGACAGGGGGAGTTAAGGGCAATCAGCCCCAGCATTTT.

The V gene is TRBV28, the J gene TRBJ2-7; tentatively, D is TRBD1 (5 bases). The CDR3 has 14 residues. Germline-derived CDR1 and CDR2 are MDHEN and SYDVKM. V was clipped by 6 bases and J by 5 bases, with 17 bases between them. The CDR3 DNA follows: TGTGCCAGCAGCCCTCCGACAGTGCCTAACGAGCAGTACTTC. Its protein is CASSPPTVPNEQYF.

This clonotype was observed a few times. The V call is TRBV3-1, the J call TRBJ1-4; the D is unclear. Trimming pared 0 bases from V and 13 bases from J, leaving 9 bases between. The CDR3 length is 12 residues. Germline CDR1 reads LGHDT; CDR2 reads YNNKEL (reference sequence). The CDR3 sequence is CASSQEKGGLFF. In DNA form, the CDR3 reads TGTGCCAGCAGCCAAGAGAAGGGCGGACTGTTTTTT. The full variable domain, completed using reference TRBV3-1 and TRBJ1-4, is DTAVSQTPKYLVTQMGNDKSIKCEQNLGHDTMYWYKQDSKKFLKIMFSYNNKELIINETVPNRFSPKSPDKAHLNLHINSLELGDSAVYFCASSQEKGGLFFGSGTQLSVL.

In this sample, this clonotype turned up a few times. The J gene is TRBJ1-2, the V gene TRBV11-2; D gene uncertain. Germline CDR1 SGHAT, CDR2 FQNNGV. Trimming left V 5 bases short and J 3 bases short, with 7 bases between. The CDR3 loop spans 12 amino acids. This chain's CDR3 is CASSGNDYGYTF. The CDR3 DNA reads TGTGCCAGCAGCGGGAATGACTATGGCTACACCTTC.

This clonotype was seen more than once but under ten times. This chain uses TRBV7-2 with TRBJ2-2, with TRBD2 matching over 7 bases. V gave up 6 bases and J gave up 1 base; unmatched junction bases: 5. The CDR3 contains 15 residues. Germline V gene data show CDR1 as SGHTA and CDR2 as FQGNSA. The CDR3 sequence is CASSPKRGNTGELFF. DNA for the CDR3: TGTGCCAGCAGTCCTAAGCGGGGGAACACCGGGGAGCTGTTTTTT.